This entry describes one T cell receptor (beta chain). Its specificity is not known. The data stem from a study of T cell responses to AZD1222 COVID-19 vaccine. At the level of the study: Pooled in the analysis were second doses at about 4 or about 12 weeks. General study results and limits: There were mostly white British donors and more females than males, and clonal diversity was possibly underestimated. Among vaccine-associated CD4 TCRs, coverage spanned spike, with dominance at 160-218 and 743-854. Just a handful of AZD1222 recipients tested seropositive at baseline.

Repertoires were generated with immunoSEQ multiplex PCR, while TCRdb's copy carries only in-frame clones and drops some. The sample includes about 90,000 clones, roughly 88% of them seen just once. CDR3 length: 12 residues. Trimming at V came to 10 bases and at J to 8 bases, leaving 8 bases not matched to a gene. Germline CDR1 LNHDA, CDR2 SQIVND (reference sequence). The receptor comes from an adult in good health. Sample: peripheral blood, taken on day 0 of AZD1222 vaccination. The chain combines TRBV19 with TRBJ2-1, with 7 bases aligning to TRBD1. The CDR3 DNA follows: TGTGCCACCCAACAGGGGAAGTATGAGCAGTTCTTC. It specifies CATQQGKYEQFF.